This paragraph covers one T cell receptor beta chain sequence. Its antigen remains unidentified. Sequencing used immunoSEQ version 4 in survey mode. TCRdb's copy holds only in-frame clones and misses some; the assay was immunoSEQ multiplex PCR. The data contain just over 40,000 clones, about 80% of them singletons. Overlapping HIV-1 Gag 15-mer peptides at around 0.91 ug per peptide per mL were used. CD40L/CD69 double-negative CD45RO-high memory CD4+ T cells were collected. The data were obtained in a study of persistence of HIV-infected CD4 T cells. The germline CDR1 and CDR2 sequences are MNHNY and SVGAGI (reference sequence). V lost 6 bases, J lost 8 bases, and 8 bases stayed unmatched. There are 14 residues in the CDR3.

J is TRBJ1-4 and V is TRBV6-6; TRBD1 matches at 8 bases. This receptor was identified in an adult man with HIV who was CMV-seropositive. The specimen comprised CD4+ T cells sorted from PBMCs after roughly 18-hour stimulation, sampled from a patient who received antiretroviral therapy. The CDR3 reads CASRTTGAFEKLFF. The CDR3 DNA follows: TGTGCCAGCAGAACGACAGGGGCTTTCGAAAAACTGTTTTTT.